These 25 T cell receptor beta chains were sequenced from one sample in a study of early T cells in non-severe SARS-CoV-2 infection (dated by TCRdb to the early 2020s). Libraries came from 5' RACE. The run used a NextSeq 500. TCRdb reprocessed the public reads (quality trimming at Q25 with fastp, clone calling with MiXCR) and kept in-frame beta chains. Under each unique CDR3 protein, matching rows form one entry showing the most common genes and DNA. The sample records approximately 34,000 distinct CDR3 sequences, 6% to 9.5% of which are singletons. The ten largest clones add up to roughly 12% of the sample. Specimen: whole blood, collected at baseline. These receptors originate from an adult who was a healthcare worker with PCR-confirmed SARS-CoV-2 infection or an uninfected control (not recorded which).

This rearrangement joins TRBV3-2 to TRBJ2-2. TRBV3-2 is assigned pseudogene status. CDR3 length: 14 amino acids. The CDR3 coding sequence is TGTGCCAGCAGCCAAGATCGCGTAACCGGGGAGCTGTTTTTT. Translated: CASSQDRVTGELFF.

The sample holds a few counts of this clonotype. This chain connects TRBV2 to TRBJ1-1; 7 bases line up with TRBD1. This CDR3 has 14 amino acids. The germline CDR1 and CDR2 sequences are SNHLY and FYNNEI. V was clipped by 7 bases and J by 5 bases; unmatched bases: 10. The CDR3, as DNA: TGTGCCAGCAAAGAGACAGGGTCAAGGACTGAAGCTTTCTTT. Protein product: CASKETGSRTEAFF.

This clonotype has ten or more counts. This sequence joins TRBV11-2 and TRBJ2-2, with D uncertain. Germline assignment: CDR1 SGHAT and CDR2 FQNNGV. The CDR3 is 14 amino acids. Trimming removed 7 bases at V and 2 bases at J, with 11 bases between. The CDR3, as DNA: TGTGCCAGCAACTTGGACGTAAACACCGGGGAGCTGTTTTTT. Residues: CASNLDVNTGELFF. Variable domain in full (rest from reference TRBV11-2 and TRBJ2-2): EAGVAQSPRYKIIEKRQSVAFWCNPISGHATLYWYQQILGQGPKLLIQFQNNGVVDDSQLPKDRFSAERLKGVDSTLKIQPAKLEDSAVYLCASNLDVNTGELFFGEGSRLTVL.

Only a few counts were recorded for this clonotype. This chain connects TRBV10-1 to TRBJ2-1; no clear D gene. This CDR3 comprises 16 residues. Germline V gives CDR1 WNHNN, CDR2 SYGVQD (reference sequence). Trimming stripped 4 bases from V and 0 bases from J, with 13 bases between. The CDR3 here is CASSGVRMTSYNEQFF. CDR3 in DNA: TGCGCCAGCAGTGGGGTGAGAATGACCTCCTACAATGAGCAGTTCTTC.

This clonotype was detected ten times or more. This chain joins TRBV7-2 and TRBJ2-1, with 7 bases fitting TRBD2. This CDR3 has 15 residues. CDR1 and CDR2 from the germline V gene are SGHTA and FQGNSA. Trimming at V came to 4 bases and at J to 3 bases, leaving 6 bases not matched to a gene. CDR3 nucleotide sequence: TGTGCCAGCAGCTCCACCGGGACTAACTACAATGAGCAGTTCTTC. This sequence encodes CASSSTGTNYNEQFF.

Only a few counts were recorded for this clonotype. The chain is built from TRBV12-3 or TRBV12-4 and TRBJ1-5; D is unclear. The V and J ends lost 8 bases and 1 base respectively, with 9 bases between them. The CDR3 runs to 13 residues. The CDR3 sequence is CASHTGSNQPQHF. The DNA for the CDR3 is TGTGCCAGCCACACGGGGAGCAATCAGCCCCAGCATTTT.

This clonotype was picked up many times. This chain connects TRBV30 to TRBJ2-3; D uncertain. With 4 bases removed from V and 4 bases from J, the gap between germline ends came to 6 bases. Germline CDR1 and CDR2: GTSNPN and SVGIG (reference sequence). This CDR3 is built from 11 residues. The CDR3 region is CAWKSADTQYF. The CDR3 coding sequence is TGTGCCTGGAAGAGCGCAGATACGCAGTATTTT.

There are many counts of this clonotype. The genes are TRBV29-1 and TRBJ2-1, with 7 bases identical to TRBD2. This CDR3 region has 13 residues. Germline trimming cut 3 bases from V and 8 bases from J; bases unmatched to any gene: 7. Germline assignment: CDR1 SQVTM and CDR2 ANQGSEA. CDR3 DNA sequence: TGCAGCGTTGACAAGACTAGCTTTGATGAGCAGTTCTTC. Translating it yields CSVDKTSFDEQFF.

This clonotype was recorded many times. The rearrangement joins TRBV5-4 to TRBJ2-1; tentative D call: TRBD1 (6 bases). The V and J ends lost 7 bases and 9 bases respectively, with 17 bases between them. The CDR3 contains 13 residues. The germline CDR1 and CDR2 sequences are SGHNT and YYREEE (reference sequence). The CDR3 region has the DNA TGTGCCAGCTCGAGAACAGGACAGACTGAGCAGTTCTTC. It yields the protein CASSRTGQTEQFF.

The CDR3 here is CASKKSGRENYGYTF. The DNA for the CDR3 is TGTGCCAGCAAAAAAAGCGGGAGGGAAAACTATGGCTACACCTTC. The chain employs TRBV6-5 and TRBJ1-2; D is unresolved. This CDR3 is built from 15 residues. Between the trimmed V and J ends, which lost 7 bases and 2 bases, there was a span of 17 bases. CDR1 is MNHEY, CDR2 SVGAGI, per germline.

This clonotype was detected only a few times. The chain has TRBV9 and TRBJ2-3, with 8 bases aligning to TRBD2. The germline CDR1 and CDR2 sequences are SGDLS and YYNGEE. The V and J ends lost 0 bases and 1 base, in that order; junction bases with no gene match: 7. The CDR3 totals 17 residues. This CDR3 reads CASSVGVAGFRTDTQYF. The CDR3 DNA follows: TGTGCCAGCAGCGTAGGAGTAGCGGGGTTTCGCACAGATACGCAGTATTTT.

The sample holds many counts of this clonotype. The gene calls are TRBV11-2 and TRBJ2-7; no firm D call. CDR3 length: 13 residues. Trimming left V 5 bases short and J 6 bases short, with 14 bases between. The V gene's germline CDR1 is SGHAT and CDR2 FQNNGV. The DNA of the CDR3 is TGTGCCAGCAGCCCCGCCTCTAGTGGCGAGCAGTACTTC. It codes for CASSPASSGEQYF.

The rearrangement uses TRBV5-1 and TRBJ2-3, with unresolved D. Germline assignment: CDR1 SGHRS and CDR2 YFSETQ. This CDR3 is built from 13 residues. V lost 2 bases and J 5 bases, leaving 9 bases between the germline ends. The CDR3 nucleotides are TGCGCCAGCAGCTTTTCCTCGGAAGATACGCAGTATTTT. Its translation is CASSFSSEDTQYF.

This clonotype was found a few times. The J gene is TRBJ2-7, the V gene TRBV18; the match to TRBD1 covers 8 bases. Germline loops: CDR1 KGHSH, CDR2 LQKENI. The length of the CDR3 is 14 residues. The junction had 9 bases not matched to a gene; V was cut back by 6 bases and J by 5 bases. The CDR3 bases are TGTGCCAGCTCTCCAGGGCACAGGGGGGACGAGCAGTACTTC. Protein: CASSPGHRGDEQYF.

The chain couples TRBV10-3 to TRBJ2-1; 11 positions match TRBD2. Germline CDR1 ENHRY, CDR2 SYGVKD. V was pared by 4 bases and J by 0 bases, with 8 bases of the junction left unmatched. The CDR3 extends over 18 amino acids. The CDR3 loop is CAISGRVAGGISYNEQFF. The CDR3 DNA follows: TGTGCCATCAGTGGGAGGGTAGCGGGGGGGATCTCCTACAATGAGCAGTTCTTC.

This clonotype came up many times. The chain is built from TRBV20-1 and TRBJ2-7; perhaps TRBD2 as D (5 bases). Looked up from germline, CDR1 is DFQATT and CDR2 is SNEGSKA (reference sequence). The V end was cut by 4 bases, the J end by 6 bases, with 19 bases between. The CDR3 spans 14 residues. CDR3 protein: CSATPPGVDTEQYF. CDR3 nucleotide sequence: TGCAGTGCTACCCCCCCCGGGGTGGATACCGAGCAGTACTTC.

CDR3 loop: CASRESTYSNQPQHF. The CDR3 DNA follows: TGTGCCAGTAGGGAGTCGACGTATAGCAATCAGCCCCAGCATTTT. The J gene is TRBJ1-5, the V gene TRBV2; D gene uncertain. Germline CDR1 and CDR2: SNHLY and FYNNEI. V was trimmed by 9 bases and J by 0 bases, leaving 15 bases between them. The CDR3 totals 15 residues.

This clonotype was seen many times. This chain joins TRBV3-1 and TRBJ2-7; TRBD1 matches 7 bases. The germline gives CDR1 LGHDT, CDR2 YNNKEL (reference sequence). V lost 5 bases to trimming and J lost 2 bases; unmatched junction nucleotides: 3. The CDR3 loop spans 13 amino acids. This CDR3 is CASSSDRAYEQYF. The CDR3 DNA follows: TGTGCCAGCAGCTCAGACAGGGCCTACGAGCAGTACTTC.

This clonotype was found a few times. The chain employs TRBV2 and TRBJ2-1; 11 nucleotides match TRBD1. This CDR3 spans 15 amino acids. The J segment lost 4 bases and the V segment lost 7 bases, leaving 6 bases of the junction unmatched. The germline gives CDR1 SNHLY, CDR2 FYNNEI. The CDR3 region has the DNA TGTGCCAGCACCCGGACAGGGGGCTCGTACAATGAGCAGTTCTTC. This encodes CASTRTGGSYNEQFF.

In its sample, this clonotype was seen many times. The chain carries TRBV11-2 and TRBJ1-6; no definite D call. CDR1 is SGHAT, CDR2 FQNNGV, per germline. This CDR3 has 14 residues. Deletions cut 1 base from V and 6 bases from J, with 7 bases between. CDR3 DNA sequence: TGTGCCAGCAGCTTAGGGGATACTAATTCACCCCTCCACTTT. As protein: CASSLGDTNSPLHF.

The chain uses TRBV6-5 and TRBJ1-4; tentatively, D is TRBD1 (6 bases). Germline-derived CDR1 and CDR2 are MNHEY and SVGAGI. V gave up 2 bases and J gave up 4 bases, with 26 bases separating them. This CDR3 contains 20 residues. The CDR3 DNA is TGTGCCAGCAGTTACCTCAAGGGACGGCATACGACAGGATATAATGAAAAACTGTTTTTT. Translated, it gives CASSYLKGRHTTGYNEKLFF.

This chain links TRBV18 with TRBJ2-2; D is unclear. V lost 1 base, J lost 7 bases, and 16 bases lay in between. The germline CDR1 and CDR2 sequences are KGHSH and LQKENI. CDR3 length: 16 residues. In DNA form, the CDR3 reads TGTGCCAGCTCACCACTTGAAGGCAAAGCAGGCGGGGAGCTGTTTTTT. Its protein is CASSPLEGKAGGELFF.

The sample holds many counts of this clonotype. This chain uses TRBV11-2 with TRBJ2-7; D is unclear. The CDR3 extends over 14 amino acids. Trimming cost V 1 base and J 3 bases, with 10 bases left between them. Germline V CDR1 and CDR2: SGHAT, FQNNGV. The CDR3 is CASSLGIGIYEQYF. Written as DNA, the CDR3 is TGTGCCAGCAGCTTAGGTATAGGGATCTACGAGCAGTACTTC.

This clonotype was seen only a few times. The rearrangement uses TRBV12-3 or TRBV12-4 and TRBJ2-1; D is ambiguous. The CDR3 sequence is 13 residues long. Deletions cut 5 bases from V and 8 bases from J, with 13 bases between. Here the CDR3 DNA reads TGTGCCAGCAGTAGCGTGGGGTTGGATGAGCAGTTCTTC. This gives the protein CASSSVGLDEQFF.

This clonotype occurred many times. The J gene is TRBJ2-1, the V gene TRBV29-1, with a weak D call TRBD2 (6 bases). V was trimmed by 0 bases and J by 7 bases, leaving 13 bases between them. The CDR3 totals 14 residues. From germline, CDR1 is SQVTM and CDR2 ANQGSEA. The CDR3 DNA follows: TGCAGCGTTGAAGAGGGGGGAGCTACTAATGAGCAGTTCTTC. Translation: CSVEEGGATNEQFF.